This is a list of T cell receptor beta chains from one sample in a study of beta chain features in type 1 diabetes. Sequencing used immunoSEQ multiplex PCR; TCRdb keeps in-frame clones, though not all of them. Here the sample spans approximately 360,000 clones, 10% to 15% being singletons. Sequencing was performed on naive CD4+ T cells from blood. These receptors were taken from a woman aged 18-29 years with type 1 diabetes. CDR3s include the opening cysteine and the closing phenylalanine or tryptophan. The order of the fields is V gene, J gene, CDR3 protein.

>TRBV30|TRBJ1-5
CAWSPREDQPQHF
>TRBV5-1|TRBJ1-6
CASSLGELKGGNSPLHF
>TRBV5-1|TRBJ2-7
CASSLDSTSYEQYF
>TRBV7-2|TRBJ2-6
CASSRFTSGSPGANVLTF
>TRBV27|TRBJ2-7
CASKREYVDNYEQYF
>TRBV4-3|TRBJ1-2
CASSHKGSGGYTF
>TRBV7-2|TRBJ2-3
CASSLPSSGSRTDTQYF
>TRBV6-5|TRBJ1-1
CASSSTGFGMNTEAFF
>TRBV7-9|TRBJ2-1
CASSPRNGGRSYNEQFF
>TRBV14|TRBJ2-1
CASSQDVAKEQFF
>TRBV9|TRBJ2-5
CASSVGGLVGETQYF
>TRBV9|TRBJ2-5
CASSPGTAGTQYF
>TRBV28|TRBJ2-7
CASSSPGTGTTYEQYF
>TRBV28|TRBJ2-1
CASSRPVQYNEQFF
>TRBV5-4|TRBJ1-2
CASSNTGTGWDGYTF
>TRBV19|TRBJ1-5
CASSTLTGGGQPQHF
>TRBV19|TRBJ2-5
CASSIRVQETQYF
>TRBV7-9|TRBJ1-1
CASSFSGQANTEAFF
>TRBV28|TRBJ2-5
CASRTSYHEGQYF
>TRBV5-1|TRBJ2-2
CASTPGGTNTGELFF
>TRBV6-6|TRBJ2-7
CASSYPGLAEAYEQYF
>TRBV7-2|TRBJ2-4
CASSLSAGGAKNIQYF
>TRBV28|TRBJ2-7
CASSLRPGLRDRVHYEQYF
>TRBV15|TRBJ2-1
CATSRRSGSYNEQFF
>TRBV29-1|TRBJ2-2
CSVDNSGTGELFF
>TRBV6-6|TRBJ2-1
CATLLIAGGYNEQFF
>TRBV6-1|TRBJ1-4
CASSEGQGGEKLFF
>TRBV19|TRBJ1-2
CASTSGTGVNGYTF
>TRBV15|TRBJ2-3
CATSRAPGGRTDTQYF
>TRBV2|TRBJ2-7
CASRGGESYEQYF
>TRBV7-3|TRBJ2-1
CASSGPSGRGNEQFF
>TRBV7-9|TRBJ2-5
CASSRGSIQETQYF
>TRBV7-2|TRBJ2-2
CASSRVTGELFF
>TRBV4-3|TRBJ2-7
CASSQEFGIEQYF
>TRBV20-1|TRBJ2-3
CSATRDTQYF
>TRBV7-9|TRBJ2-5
CASSIGGPGETQYF
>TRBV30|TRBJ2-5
CAWSDRDSLQETQYF
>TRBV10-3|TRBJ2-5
CAISATLLAGAQETQYF
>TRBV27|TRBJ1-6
CASSRSSFSPLHF
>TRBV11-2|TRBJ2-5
CASSFRGTVLETQYF
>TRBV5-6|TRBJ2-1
CASSRGLAGGRGQFF
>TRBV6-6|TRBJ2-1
CAIEKESSYNEQFF
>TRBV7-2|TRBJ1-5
CASSLSTGTGWDQPQHF
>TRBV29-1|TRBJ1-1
CSAETRTLAEAFF
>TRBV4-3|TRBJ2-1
CASSQEIPRRLAGPYNEQFF
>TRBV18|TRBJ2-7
CASFGGSSYEQYF
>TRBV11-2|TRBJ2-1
CASSTPRGQRPEQFF
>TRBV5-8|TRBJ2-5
CASSIRVHGETQYF
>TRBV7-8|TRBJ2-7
CASSVGTPFEQYF
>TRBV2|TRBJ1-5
CASTGGEDQPQHF
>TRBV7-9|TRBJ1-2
CASSEPQVSNYGYTF
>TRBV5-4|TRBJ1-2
CASSFTGGNGYTF
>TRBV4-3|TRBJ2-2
CASSHLSGTPVSPMFGAGELFF